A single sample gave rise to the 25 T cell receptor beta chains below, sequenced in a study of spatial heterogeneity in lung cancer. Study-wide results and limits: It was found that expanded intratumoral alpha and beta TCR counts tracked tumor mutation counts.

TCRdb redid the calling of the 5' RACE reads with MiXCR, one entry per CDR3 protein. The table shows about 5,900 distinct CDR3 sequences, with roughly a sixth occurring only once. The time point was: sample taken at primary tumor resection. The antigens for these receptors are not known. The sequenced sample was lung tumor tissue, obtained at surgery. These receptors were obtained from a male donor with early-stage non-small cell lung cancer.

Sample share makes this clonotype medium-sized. CDR3 nucleotide sequence: TGTGCCAGCAGCGGAGGGACAGGGGCCGGGGAGCAGTTCTTC. Its translation: CASSGGTGAGEQFF. The genes are TRBV7-3 and TRBJ2-1, with 10 bases aligning to TRBD1. CDR1 and CDR2 from the germline V gene are SGHTA and FQGTGA. The CDR3 is 14 amino acids. The ends lost 5 bases at V and 10 bases at J; junction bases unmatched: 8.

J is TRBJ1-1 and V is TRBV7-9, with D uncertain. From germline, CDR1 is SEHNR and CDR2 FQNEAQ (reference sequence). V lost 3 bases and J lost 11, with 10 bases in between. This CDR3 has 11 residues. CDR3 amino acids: CASSFGILAFF. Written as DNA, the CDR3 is TGTGCCAGCAGCTTCGGCATCCTGGCTTTCTTT.

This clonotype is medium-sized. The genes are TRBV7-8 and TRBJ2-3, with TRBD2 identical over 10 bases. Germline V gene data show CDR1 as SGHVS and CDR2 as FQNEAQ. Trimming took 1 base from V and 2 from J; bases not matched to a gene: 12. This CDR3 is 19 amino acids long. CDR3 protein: CASSLVGTSVGGHTDTQYF. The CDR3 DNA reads TGTGCCAGCAGCTTAGTGGGGACTAGCGTGGGGGGTCACACAGATACGCAGTATTTT.

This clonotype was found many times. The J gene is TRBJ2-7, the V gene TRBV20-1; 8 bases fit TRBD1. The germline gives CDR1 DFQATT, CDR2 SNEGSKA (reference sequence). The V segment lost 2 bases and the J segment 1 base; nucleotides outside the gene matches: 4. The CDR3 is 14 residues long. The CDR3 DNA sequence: TGCAGTGCTAGATGGACAGGGCGGTCCTACGAGCAGTACTTC. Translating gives CSARWTGRSYEQYF.

CDR3 region: CASSLRLAGVYEQFF. The CDR3 region has the DNA TGTGCCAGCAGCTTGCGGCTAGCGGGAGTTTATGAGCAGTTCTTC. This chain uses TRBV5-4 with TRBJ2-1; TRBD2 matches 10 bases. The germline gives CDR1 SGHNT, CDR2 YYREEE (reference sequence). CDR3 length equals 15 residues. J was trimmed by 8 bases and V by 1 base; bases with no gene match: 6.

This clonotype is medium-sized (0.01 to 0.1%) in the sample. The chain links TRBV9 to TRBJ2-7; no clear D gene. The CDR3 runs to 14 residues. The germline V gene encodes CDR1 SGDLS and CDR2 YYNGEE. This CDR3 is CASSPGSSSYEQYF. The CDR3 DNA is TGTGCATCATCTCCGGGCTCCAGCTCCTACGAGCAGTACTTC.

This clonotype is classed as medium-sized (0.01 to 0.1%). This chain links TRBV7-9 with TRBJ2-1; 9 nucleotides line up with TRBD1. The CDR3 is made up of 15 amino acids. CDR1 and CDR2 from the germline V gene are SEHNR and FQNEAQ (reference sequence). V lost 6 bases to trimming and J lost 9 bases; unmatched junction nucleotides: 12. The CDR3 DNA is TGTGCCAGCAGTTCCGGGACAGGGTCACCGGGTGAGCAGTTCTTC. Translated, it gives CASSSGTGSPGEQFF.

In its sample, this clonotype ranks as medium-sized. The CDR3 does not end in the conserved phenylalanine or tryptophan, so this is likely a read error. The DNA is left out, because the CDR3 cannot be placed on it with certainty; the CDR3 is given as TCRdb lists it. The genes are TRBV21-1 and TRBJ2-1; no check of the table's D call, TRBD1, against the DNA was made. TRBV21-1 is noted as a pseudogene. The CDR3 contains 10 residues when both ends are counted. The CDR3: CASSNVGPIV.

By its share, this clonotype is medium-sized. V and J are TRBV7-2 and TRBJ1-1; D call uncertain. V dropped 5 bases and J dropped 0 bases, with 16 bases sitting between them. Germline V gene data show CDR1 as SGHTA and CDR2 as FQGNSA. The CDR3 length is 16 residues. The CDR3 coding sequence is TGTGCCAGCAGCAGGTACGGGGTAGGGCTGAACACTGAAGCTTTCTTT. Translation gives CASSRYGVGLNTEAFF.

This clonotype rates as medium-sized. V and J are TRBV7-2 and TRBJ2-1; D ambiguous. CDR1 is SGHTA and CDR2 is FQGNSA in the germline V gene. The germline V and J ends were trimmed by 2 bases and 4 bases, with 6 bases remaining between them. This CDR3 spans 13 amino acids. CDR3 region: CASSLHSYNEQFF. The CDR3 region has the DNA TGTGCCAGCAGCTTACACAGTTACAATGAGCAGTTCTTC.

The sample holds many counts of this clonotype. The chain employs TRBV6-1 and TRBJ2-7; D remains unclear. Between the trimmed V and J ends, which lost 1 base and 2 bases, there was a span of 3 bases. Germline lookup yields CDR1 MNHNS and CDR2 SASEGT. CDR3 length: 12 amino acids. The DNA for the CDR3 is TGTGCCAGCAGTGAAGGGCCCTACGAGCAGTACTTC. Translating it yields CASSEGPYEQYF.

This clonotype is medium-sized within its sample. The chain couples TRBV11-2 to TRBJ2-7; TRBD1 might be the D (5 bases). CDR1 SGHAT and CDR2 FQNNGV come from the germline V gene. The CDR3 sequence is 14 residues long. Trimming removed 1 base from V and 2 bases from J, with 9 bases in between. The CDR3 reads CASSLVPGTYEQYF. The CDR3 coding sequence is TGTGCCAGCAGCTTAGTTCCAGGGACCTACGAGCAGTACTTC.

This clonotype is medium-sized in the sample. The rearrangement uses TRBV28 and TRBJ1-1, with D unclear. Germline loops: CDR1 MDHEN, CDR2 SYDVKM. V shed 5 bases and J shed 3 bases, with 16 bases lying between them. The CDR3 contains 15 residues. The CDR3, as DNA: TGTGCCAGCAGTCCCAACGGGCTTGAGGACACTGAAGCTTTCTTT. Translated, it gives CASSPNGLEDTEAFF.

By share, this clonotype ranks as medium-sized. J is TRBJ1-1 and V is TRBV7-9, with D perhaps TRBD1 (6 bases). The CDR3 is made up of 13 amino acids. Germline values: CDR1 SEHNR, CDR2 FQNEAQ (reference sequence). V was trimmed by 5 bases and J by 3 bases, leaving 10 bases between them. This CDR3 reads CASSRTGHTEAFF. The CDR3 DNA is TGTGCCAGCAGCCGTACAGGGCACACTGAAGCTTTCTTT.

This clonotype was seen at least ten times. For the CDR3, the DNA is TGTGCCAGCAGTTTCTCAGGACTAGCGGGAGCTAATGAGCAGTTCTTC. Protein: CASSFSGLAGANEQFF. The chain combines TRBV27 with TRBJ2-1, with TRBD2 identical over 13 bases. Germline V lookup: CDR1 MNHEY, CDR2 SMNVEV (reference sequence). Losses at the gene ends were 3 bases for V and 7 bases for J; bases not matched to a gene: 6. The CDR3 contains 16 residues.

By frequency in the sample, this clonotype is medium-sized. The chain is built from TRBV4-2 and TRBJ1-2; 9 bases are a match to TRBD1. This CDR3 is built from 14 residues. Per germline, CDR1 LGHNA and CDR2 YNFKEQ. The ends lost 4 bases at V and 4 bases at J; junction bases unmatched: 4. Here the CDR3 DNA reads TGTGCCAGCAGCCCGGGGACAGGGCTCTATGGCTACACCTTC. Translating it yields CASSPGTGLYGYTF.

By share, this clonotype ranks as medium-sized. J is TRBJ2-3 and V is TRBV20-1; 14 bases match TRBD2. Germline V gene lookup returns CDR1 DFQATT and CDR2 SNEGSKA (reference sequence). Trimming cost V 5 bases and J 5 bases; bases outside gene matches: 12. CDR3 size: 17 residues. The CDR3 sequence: CSALTSGRAGGVDTQYF. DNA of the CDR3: TGCAGTGCTCTGACTAGCGGGAGGGCCGGAGGGGTAGATACGCAGTATTTT.

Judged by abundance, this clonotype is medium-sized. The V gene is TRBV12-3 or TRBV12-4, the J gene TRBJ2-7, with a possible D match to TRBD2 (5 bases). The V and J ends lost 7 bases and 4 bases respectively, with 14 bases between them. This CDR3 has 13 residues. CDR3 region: CASTSGGEYEQYF. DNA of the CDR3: TGTGCCAGCACCTCGGGTGGGGAGTACGAGCAGTACTTC.

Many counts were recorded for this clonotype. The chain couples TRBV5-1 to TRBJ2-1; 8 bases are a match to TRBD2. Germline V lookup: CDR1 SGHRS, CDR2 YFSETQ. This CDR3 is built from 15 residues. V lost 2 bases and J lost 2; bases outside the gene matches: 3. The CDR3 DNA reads TGCGCCAGCAGCTTACTAGCGGCTGCCTACAATGAGCAGTTCTTC. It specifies CASSLLAAAYNEQFF.

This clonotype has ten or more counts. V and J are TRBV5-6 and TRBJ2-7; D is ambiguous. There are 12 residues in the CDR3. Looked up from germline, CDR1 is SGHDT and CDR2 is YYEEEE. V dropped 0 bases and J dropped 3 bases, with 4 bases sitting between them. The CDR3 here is CASSLVGYEQYF. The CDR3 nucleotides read TGTGCCAGCAGCTTGGTCGGCTACGAGCAGTACTTC.

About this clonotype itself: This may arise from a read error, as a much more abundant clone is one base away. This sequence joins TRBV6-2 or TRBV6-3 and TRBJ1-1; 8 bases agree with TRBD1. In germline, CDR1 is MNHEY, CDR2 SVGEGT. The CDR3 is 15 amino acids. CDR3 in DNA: TGTGCCAGCAGTCCCTTGGACAGGGTGAACACTGAAGCTCTCTTT. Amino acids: CASSPLDRVNTEALF.

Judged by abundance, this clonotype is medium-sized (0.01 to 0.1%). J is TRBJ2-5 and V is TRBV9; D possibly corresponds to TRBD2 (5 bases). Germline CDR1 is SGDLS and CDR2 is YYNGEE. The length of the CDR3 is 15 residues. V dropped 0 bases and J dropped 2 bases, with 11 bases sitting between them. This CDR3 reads CASSVDGVGQETQYF. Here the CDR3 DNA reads TGTGCCAGCAGCGTAGACGGGGTCGGGCAAGAGACCCAGTACTTC.

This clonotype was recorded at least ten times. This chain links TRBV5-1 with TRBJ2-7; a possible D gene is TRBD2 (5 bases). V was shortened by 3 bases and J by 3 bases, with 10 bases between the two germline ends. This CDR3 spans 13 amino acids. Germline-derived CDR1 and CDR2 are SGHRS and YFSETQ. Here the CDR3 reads CASSSGLFYEQYF. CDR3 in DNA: TGCGCCAGCAGCTCCGGACTCTTCTACGAGCAGTACTTC.

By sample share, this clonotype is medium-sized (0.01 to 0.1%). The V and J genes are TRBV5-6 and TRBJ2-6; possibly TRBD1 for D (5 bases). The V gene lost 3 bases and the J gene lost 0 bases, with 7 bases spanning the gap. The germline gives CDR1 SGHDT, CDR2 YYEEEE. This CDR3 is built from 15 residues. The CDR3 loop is CASSWGHSGANVLTF. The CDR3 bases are TGTGCCAGCAGCTGGGGCCACTCTGGGGCCAACGTCCTGACTTTC. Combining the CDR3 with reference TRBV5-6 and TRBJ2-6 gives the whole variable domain DAGVTQSPTHLIKTRGQQVTLRCSPKSGHDTVSWYQQALGQGPQFIFQYYEEEERQRGNFPDRFSGHQFPNYSSELNVNALLLGDSALYLCASSWGHSGANVLTFGAGSRLTVL.

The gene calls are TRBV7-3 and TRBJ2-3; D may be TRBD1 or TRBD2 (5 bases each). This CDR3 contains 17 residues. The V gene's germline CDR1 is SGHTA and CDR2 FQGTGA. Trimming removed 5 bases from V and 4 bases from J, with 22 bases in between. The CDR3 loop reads CASSRHVRGEGADTQYF. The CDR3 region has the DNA TGTGCCAGCAGCCGCCACGTCCGGGGCGAGGGAGCAGATACGCAGTATTTT.